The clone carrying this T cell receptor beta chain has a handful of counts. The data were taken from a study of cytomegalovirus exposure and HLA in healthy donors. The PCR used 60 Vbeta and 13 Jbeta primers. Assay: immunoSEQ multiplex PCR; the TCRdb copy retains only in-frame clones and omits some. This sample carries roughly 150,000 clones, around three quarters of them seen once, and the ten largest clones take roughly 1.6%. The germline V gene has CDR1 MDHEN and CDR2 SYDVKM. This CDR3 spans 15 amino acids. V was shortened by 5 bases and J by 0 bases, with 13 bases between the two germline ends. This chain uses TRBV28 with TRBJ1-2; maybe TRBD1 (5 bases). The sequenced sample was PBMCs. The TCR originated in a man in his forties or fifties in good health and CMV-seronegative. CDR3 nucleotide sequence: TGTGCCAGCAGTCCCCACAGGTTTACTAACTATGGCTACACCTTC. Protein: CASSPHRFTNYGYTF.